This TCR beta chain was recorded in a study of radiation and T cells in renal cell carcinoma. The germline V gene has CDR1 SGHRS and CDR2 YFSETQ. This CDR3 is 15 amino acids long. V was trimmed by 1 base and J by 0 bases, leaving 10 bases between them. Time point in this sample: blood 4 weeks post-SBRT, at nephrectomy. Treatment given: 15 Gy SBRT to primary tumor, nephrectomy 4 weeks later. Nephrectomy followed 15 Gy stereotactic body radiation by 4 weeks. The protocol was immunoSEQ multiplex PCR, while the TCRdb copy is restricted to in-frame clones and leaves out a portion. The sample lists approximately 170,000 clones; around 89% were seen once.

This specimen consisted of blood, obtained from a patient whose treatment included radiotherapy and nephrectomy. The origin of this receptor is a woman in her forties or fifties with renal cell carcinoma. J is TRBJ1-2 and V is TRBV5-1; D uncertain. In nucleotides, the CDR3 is TGCGCCAGCAGCTTGAATCCGGGGTCTAACTATGGCTACACCTTC. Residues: CASSLNPGSNYGYTF.